This T cell receptor (beta chain) was observed in a study of T-cell memory formation after mild COVID-19. This clonotype came up a few times. What it binds is not known. Study-wide results and caveats: Clones from the second wave (peaking day 37) had unconfirmed SARS-CoV-2 specificity.

V lost 0 bases to trimming and J lost 1 base, with 7 bases between them. Germline CDR1 reads SGHDT; CDR2 reads YYEEEE. The CDR3 loop spans 14 amino acids. 5'RACE primed at constant segments yielded TCR alpha and TCR beta cDNA libraries bearing sample barcodes and UMIs. TCRdb ran MiXCR on the 5' RACE reads and lists one entry per CDR3 protein. The sample carries about 260,000 distinct CDR3 sequences, approximately 8.4% recorded once. The rearrangement uses TRBV5-6 and TRBJ2-5, with D hard to call. The receptor was isolated from a man in his late teens or twenties who had mild COVID-19 (a few samples of this study predate the infection). Cell type and time point are not known. The sample comprised PBMCs or a T cell subset sorted from them (not recorded which). In nucleotides, the CDR3 is TGTGCCAGCAGCTTGGGGTCAGTCCAAGAGACCCAGTACTTC. It specifies CASSLGSVQETQYF.